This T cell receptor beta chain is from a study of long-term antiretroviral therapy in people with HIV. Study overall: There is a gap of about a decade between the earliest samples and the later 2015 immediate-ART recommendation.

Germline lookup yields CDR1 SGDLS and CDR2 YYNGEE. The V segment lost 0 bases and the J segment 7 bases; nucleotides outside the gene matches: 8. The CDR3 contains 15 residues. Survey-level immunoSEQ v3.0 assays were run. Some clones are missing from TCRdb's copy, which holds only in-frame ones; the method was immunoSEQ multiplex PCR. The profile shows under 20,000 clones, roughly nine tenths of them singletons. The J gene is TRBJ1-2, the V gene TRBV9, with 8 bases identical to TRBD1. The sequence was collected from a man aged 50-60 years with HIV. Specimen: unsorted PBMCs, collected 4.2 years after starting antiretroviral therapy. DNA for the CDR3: TGTGCCAGCAGCGTAGGGGCAGGGGGCTCTTTTGGCTACACCTTC. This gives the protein CASSVGAGGSFGYTF.